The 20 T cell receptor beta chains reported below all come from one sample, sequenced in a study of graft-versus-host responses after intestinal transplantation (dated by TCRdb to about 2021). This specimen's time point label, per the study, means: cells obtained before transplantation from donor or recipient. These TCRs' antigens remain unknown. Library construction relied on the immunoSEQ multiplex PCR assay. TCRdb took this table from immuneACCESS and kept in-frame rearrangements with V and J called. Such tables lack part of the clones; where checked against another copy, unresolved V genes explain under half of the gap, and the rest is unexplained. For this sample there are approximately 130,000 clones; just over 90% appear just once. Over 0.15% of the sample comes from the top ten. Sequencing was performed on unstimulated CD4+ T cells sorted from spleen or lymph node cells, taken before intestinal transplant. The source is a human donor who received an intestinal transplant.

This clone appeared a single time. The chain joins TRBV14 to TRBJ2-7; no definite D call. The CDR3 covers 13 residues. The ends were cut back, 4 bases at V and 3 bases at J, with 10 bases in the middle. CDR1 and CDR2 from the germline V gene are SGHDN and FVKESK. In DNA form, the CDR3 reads TGTGCCAGCAGCCCTAGACTGGGCTACGAGCAGTACTTC. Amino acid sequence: CASSPRLGYEQYF.

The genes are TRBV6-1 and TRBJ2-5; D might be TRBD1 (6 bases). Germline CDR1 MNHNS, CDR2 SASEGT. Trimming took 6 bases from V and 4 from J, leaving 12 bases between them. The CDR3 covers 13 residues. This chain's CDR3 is CASRLTGGETQYF. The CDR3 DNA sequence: TGTGCCAGCAGACTGACAGGAGGAGAGACCCAGTACTTC.

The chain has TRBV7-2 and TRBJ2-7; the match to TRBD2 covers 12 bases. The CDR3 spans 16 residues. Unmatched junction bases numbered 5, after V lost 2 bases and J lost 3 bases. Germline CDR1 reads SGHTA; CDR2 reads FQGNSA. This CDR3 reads CASSLSLAGGLYEQYF. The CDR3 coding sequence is TGTGCCAGCAGCTTATCACTAGCGGGGGGCCTCTACGAGCAGTACTTC.

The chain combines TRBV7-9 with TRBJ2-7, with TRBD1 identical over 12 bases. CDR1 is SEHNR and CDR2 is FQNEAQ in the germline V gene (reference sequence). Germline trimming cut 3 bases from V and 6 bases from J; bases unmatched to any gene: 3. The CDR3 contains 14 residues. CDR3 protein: CASSLGQGAGEQYF. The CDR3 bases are TGTGCCAGCAGCTTGGGACAGGGGGCGGGCGAGCAGTACTTC.

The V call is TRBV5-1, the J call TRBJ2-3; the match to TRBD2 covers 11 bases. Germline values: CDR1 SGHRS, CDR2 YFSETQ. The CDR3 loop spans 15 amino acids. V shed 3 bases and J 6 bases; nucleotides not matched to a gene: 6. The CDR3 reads CASSSQLAGADTQYF. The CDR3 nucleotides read TGCGCCAGCAGCTCACAACTAGCGGGGGCGGATACGCAGTATTTT.

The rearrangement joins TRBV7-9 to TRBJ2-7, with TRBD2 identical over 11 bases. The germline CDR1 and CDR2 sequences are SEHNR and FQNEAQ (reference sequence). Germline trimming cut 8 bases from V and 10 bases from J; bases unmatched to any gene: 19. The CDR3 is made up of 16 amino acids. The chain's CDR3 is CASSGTETKTSGVQYF. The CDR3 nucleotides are TGTGCCAGCTCCGGGACAGAAACTAAGACTAGCGGGGTTCAGTACTTC.

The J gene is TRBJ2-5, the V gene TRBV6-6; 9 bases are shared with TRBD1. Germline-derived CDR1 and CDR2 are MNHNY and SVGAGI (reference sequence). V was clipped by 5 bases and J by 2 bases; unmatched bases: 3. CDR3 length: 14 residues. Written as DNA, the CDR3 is TGTGCCAGCAGTAGGACAGGGGTACAAGAGACCCAGTACTTC. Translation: CASSRTGVQETQYF.

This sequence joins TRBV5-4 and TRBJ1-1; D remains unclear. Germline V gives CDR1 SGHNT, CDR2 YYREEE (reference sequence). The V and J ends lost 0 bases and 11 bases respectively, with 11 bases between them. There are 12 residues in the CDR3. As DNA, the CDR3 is TGTGCCAGCAGCTTGGGAGCCGGTCGGGCTTTCTTT. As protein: CASSLGAGRAFF.

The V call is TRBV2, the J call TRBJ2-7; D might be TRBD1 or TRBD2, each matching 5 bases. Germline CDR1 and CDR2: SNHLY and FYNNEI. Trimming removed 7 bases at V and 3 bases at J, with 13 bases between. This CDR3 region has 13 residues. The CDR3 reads CASKEGSYYEQYF. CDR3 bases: TGTGCCAGCAAAGAGGGGTCTTACTACGAGCAGTACTTC. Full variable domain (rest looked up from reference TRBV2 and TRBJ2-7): EPEVTQTPSHQVTQMGQEVILRCVPISNHLYFYWYRQILGQKVEFLVSFYNNEISEKSEIFDDQFSVERPDGSNFTLKIRSTKLEDSAMYFCASKEGSYYEQYFGPGTRLTVT.

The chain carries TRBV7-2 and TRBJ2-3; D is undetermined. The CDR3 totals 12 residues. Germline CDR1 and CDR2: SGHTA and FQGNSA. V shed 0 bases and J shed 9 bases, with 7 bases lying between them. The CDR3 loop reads CASSLAANTQYF. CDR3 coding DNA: TGTGCCAGCAGCTTAGCTGCTAACACGCAGTATTTT.

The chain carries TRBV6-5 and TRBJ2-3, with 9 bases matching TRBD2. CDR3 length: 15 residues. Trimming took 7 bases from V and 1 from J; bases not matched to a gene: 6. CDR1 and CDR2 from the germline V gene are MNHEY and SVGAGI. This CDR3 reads CASTGAGGGTDTQYF. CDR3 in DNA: TGTGCCAGCACCGGAGCGGGGGGAGGCACAGATACGCAGTATTTT.

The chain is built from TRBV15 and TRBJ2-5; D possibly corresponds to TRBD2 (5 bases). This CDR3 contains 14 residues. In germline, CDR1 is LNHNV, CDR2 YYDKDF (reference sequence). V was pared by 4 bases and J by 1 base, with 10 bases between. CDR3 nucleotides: TGTGCCACCAGCATGACTGGGAGCCAAGAGACCCAGTACTTC. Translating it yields CATSMTGSQETQYF.

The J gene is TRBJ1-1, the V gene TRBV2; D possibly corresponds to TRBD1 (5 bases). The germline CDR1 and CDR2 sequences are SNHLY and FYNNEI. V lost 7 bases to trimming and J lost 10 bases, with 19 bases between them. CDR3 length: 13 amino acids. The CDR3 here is CASMADTPRGAFF. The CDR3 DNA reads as TGTGCCAGCATGGCCGACACCCCAAGGGGAGCTTTCTTT.

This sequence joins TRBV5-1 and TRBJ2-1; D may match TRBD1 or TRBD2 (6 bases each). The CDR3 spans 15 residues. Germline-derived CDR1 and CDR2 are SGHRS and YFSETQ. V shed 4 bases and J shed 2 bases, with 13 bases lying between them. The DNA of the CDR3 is TGCGCCAGCAGCGGAGATCGGGGGCCCTACAATGAGCAGTTCTTC. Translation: CASSGDRGPYNEQFF.

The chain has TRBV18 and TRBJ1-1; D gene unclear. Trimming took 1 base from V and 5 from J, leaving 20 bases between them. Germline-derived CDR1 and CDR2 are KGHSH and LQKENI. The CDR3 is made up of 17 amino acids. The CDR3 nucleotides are TGTGCCAGCTCACCACTTAGCACGGCCCTAGACAAGACTGAAGCTTTCTTT. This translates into CASSPLSTALDKTEAFF.

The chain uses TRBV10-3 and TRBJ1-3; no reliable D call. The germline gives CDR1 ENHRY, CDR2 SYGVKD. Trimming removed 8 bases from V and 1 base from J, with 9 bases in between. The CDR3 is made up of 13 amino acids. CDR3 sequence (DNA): TGTGCCATCGGTTGGGGATCTGGAAACACCATATATTTT. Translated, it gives CAIGWGSGNTIYF.

This CDR3 reads CASSELAGETYEQYF. CDR3 bases: TGTGCCAGCAGTGAATTAGCGGGGGAGACCTACGAGCAGTACTTC. V gene TRBV6-1 combines with J gene TRBJ2-7; 9 bases are shared with TRBD2. The V gene end was trimmed by 2 bases and the J gene end by 2 bases; junction bases not matched to a gene: 4. CDR3 length: 15 amino acids. The germline V gene has CDR1 MNHNS and CDR2 SASEGT.

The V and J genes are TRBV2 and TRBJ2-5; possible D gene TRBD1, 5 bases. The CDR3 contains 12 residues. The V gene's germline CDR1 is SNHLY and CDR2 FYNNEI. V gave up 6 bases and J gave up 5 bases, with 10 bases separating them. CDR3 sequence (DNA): TGTGCCAGCAGCAGGGTGTCCGAGACCCAGTACTTC. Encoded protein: CASSRVSETQYF.

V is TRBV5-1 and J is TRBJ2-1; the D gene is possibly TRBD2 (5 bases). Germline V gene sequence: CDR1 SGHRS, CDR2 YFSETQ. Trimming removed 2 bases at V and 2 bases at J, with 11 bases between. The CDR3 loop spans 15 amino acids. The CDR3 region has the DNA TGCGCCAGCAGCTTAGCCGGGGTTCCCTACAATGAGCAGTTCTTC. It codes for CASSLAGVPYNEQFF.

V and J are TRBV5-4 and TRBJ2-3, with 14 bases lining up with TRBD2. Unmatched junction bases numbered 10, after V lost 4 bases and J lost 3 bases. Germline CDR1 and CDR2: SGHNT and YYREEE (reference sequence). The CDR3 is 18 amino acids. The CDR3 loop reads CASSQRLAGGQPTDTQYF. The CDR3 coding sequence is TGTGCCAGCAGCCAAAGACTAGCGGGGGGGCAGCCGACAGATACGCAGTATTTT. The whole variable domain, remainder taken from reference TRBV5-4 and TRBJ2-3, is ETGVTQSPTHLIKTRGQQVTLRCSSQSGHNTVSWYQQALGQGPQFIFQYYREEENGRGNFPPRFSGLQFPNYSSELNVNALELDDSALYLCASSQRLAGGQPTDTQYFGPGTRLTVL.